This T cell receptor (beta chain) was captured in a study of cytomegalovirus exposure and HLA in healthy donors (dated by TCRdb to about 2017). Some background on the complete study: An earlier analysis of 587 of the donors reported roughly 300 Gb of sequence data and 117 million unique TCR beta sequences obtained from approximately 180 million T cells. High-throughput TCR immunosequencing, statistical association of individual TCRs with disease status, and machine learning were combined to predict cytomegalovirus infection status. In a later genetic analysis, genome-wide SNP genotypes for about three fifths of the roughly 670 donors were used, and that subset was treated as a discovery cohort. Approximately 310 gigabases of sequencing data and roughly 90 million unique TCR sequences were included in an early release covering roughly 600 HLA-typed donors. Class I and class II HLA loci were covered by the typing at four-digit resolution. Across roughly 420 genotyped donors of the cohort, an average of about 220,000 unique TCR beta nucleotide sequences per donor were sequenced, and 15% to 20% of those sequences were non-productive. All discovery cohort repertoires had been generated using a single sequencing platform. The number of donors typed differed by locus, with about 620-630 for A, B, C, DRB1 and DQB1, roughly 550 for DQA1, some 570 for DPA1, and about 450 for DPB1. The aim of the study was to test whether cataloging public T cell receptors could identify signatures of past pathogen exposure. Because of strong linkage in the cohort, four or five DR-DQ haplotypes were treated as single units for association and clustering. A later analysis re-examined previously published TCR beta repertoires from 600 to 700 donors and added high-resolution HLA genotyping to investigate patterns of TCR occurrence. The study used immunosequencing to profile the T cell repertoires of several hundred subjects and linked those repertoires to cytomegalovirus serostatus. In the later analysis, no new phenotypic data were used to find candidate immune exposures; instead, reliance was placed on TCR beta sequences and their occurrence across donors. Along with the roughly 670-subject first cohort, a separate validation cohort of over a hundred different subjects was used. An earlier analysis of approximately 640 of the donors applied high-throughput TCR beta sequencing to assess whether each TCR beta V gene segment acted as functional or pseudogenic. Among the approximately 400 genotyped donors, approximately 81% belonged to the genetic ancestry cluster associated with self-reported Caucasian donors. Donor age, sex, ethnicity and CMV serostatus were compiled alongside the repertoire data. The investigation overall reported the following: A later genetic analysis associated a missense DCLRE1C variant with V-gene and J-gene trimming of TCR beta chains, and an independent cohort replicated the association. Most TCR sequences were observed very rarely across donors, whereas some public TCRs were present in many individuals. Over 15 rarely observed V segments, including chromosome 9 orphons, were excluded from the earlier analysis of approximately 600 of the donors because counts were too low. Immune exposure information for the cohort was limited to CMV serostatus. Only TCR beta chains were sequenced in this cohort, and the absence of alpha or paired-chain data limited detectable features. In an earlier analysis of about 540 of the donors, most TCR beta V segments were observed in productive rearrangements about 87% or about 30% of the time, broadly matching IMGT annotations. According to a later analysis, most CMV-associated TCR beta chains appeared to be HLA-restricted, and the HLA associations seemed to be driven largely by CMV exposure. Correlated functional status among segregating V segments might be attributable to linkage disequilibrium, but an unknown experimental factor could not be ruled out. Roughly uniform sequencing depth across donors was assumed in presence/absence analyses, although this assumption may not hold. Some IMGT-functional V segments, including TRBV6-2 and TRBV6-3, could not be distinguished by the 87-base-pair reads and were therefore excluded. According to a later analysis, parvovirus B19, influenza, CMV and Epstein-Barr virus appeared linked to several top co-occurrence clusters. It was suggested by the authors that the approach could potentially be generalized to other disease states and immunological phenotypes. HLA typing was unavailable for some donors at each locus, so association tests used only the typed subset. The study gave a list of 150 to 200 TCR beta chains associated with cytomegalovirus. A few of the identified cytomegalovirus-associated TCR beta chains were confirmed in vitro to be specific for cytomegalovirus antigens. The classifier was reported to diagnose cytomegalovirus status with high specificity and sensitivity in both the original and validation cohorts. A cluster of highly shared sequence variants was judged likely to represent a technical artifact of the sequencing pipeline. In a later analysis, TCR association rates were found to vary across HLA loci, with the most associated TCRs seen for DRB1 alleles and the fewest for HLA-C alleles. A further reported finding was that TCR beta sequences accurately predicted the HLA-A and HLA-B alleles for most subjects in the first cohort. A later genetic analysis reported fewer N-insertions in productive TCRs among donors in an Asian-associated ancestry cluster than the roughly 670-donor mean. A later analysis associated 16,951 TCR beta sequences with specific HLA alleles at a false discovery rate of 0.05. Strong co-occurrence of HLA alleles, especially DR and DQ, made assigning TCR associations to individual alleles difficult. A later analysis found that HLA-associated TCR beta chains were more clonally expanded and had lower generation probabilities than equally common non-associated chains.

CDR1 and CDR2 are read off the germline V gene (reference sequence) as SGHNT and YYREEE. V is trimmed back by 2 bases and J by 0 bases, and the junction contains 2 bases that no gene match accounts for. From its cysteine to its phenylalanine, the CDR3 spans 15 amino acids. Just the 45-base CDR3 DNA is kept, in frame starting at base 1. The cohort was made up of about 610 healthy bone marrow donors. At the time of sampling, every cohort member was nominally healthy, though immune exposures that went unrecorded were likely present. The donor tested CMV seronegative, placing the donor among the 300 to 450 seronegative members of the cohort. Each donor provided a peripheral blood sample, and peripheral blood mononuclear cells were used for TCR beta sequencing. Genomic DNA extraction from the blood cell samples was performed with the Qiagen DNeasy Blood Extraction Kit. The library was made by the immunoSEQ multiplex PCR assay. For the multiplex PCR, a mixture combining 60 forward primers for TCR Vbeta segments and 13 reverse primers for TCR Jbeta segments was used. The CDR3 region of rearranged TCR beta genes was amplified from genomic DNA with a multiplex PCR assay. Amplified TCR beta libraries were sequenced as 87-base-pair reads on the Illumina HiSeq System. Turning to the authors' computational methods: In a later analysis, around 80 million unique TCR beta chains were counted across the approximately 670 repertoires, and roughly 10 million of these chains were shared by at least two donors. Raw reads were error-corrected and collapsed into unique sequences with a nearest-neighbor algorithm that merged closely related sequences to remove PCR and sequencing errors. Alignment of CDR3 sequences to IMGT reference sequences was used to assign V, D and J gene segments. For a sequence to be retained, at least a six-nucleotide match to both a V gene segment and a J gene segment was required. Rearrangements were called productive when the CDR3 lacked stop codons and stayed in frame with V and J; all others were non-productive. CDR3 was defined according to IMGT convention as the region running from the second conserved V-encoded cysteine to the conserved J-encoded phenylalanine. Sequences without an unambiguous match to a single V gene segment were excluded from the earlier analysis of about 630 of the donors. An earlier analysis of under 750 of the donors called V segments functional above 56.7% productive rearrangements and segregating when the between-donor standard deviation exceeded 5%. To diagnose cytomegalovirus status from the catalog of TCR beta chain sequences, a statistical classification framework was built. In a later analysis, V and J genes were assigned by comparing TCR nucleotide sequences against IMGT/GENE-DB human TR gene sequences. Using the TCRdist pipeline, a later analysis assigned CDR3 sequences along with most-parsimonious VDJ recombination scenarios. In a later analysis, every TCR beta chain was defined by the combination of its CDR3 amino acid sequence and its V-gene family, and reads without a unique V-gene family were dropped. In a later analysis, nearly 600 highly shared, low-generation-probability nucleotide sequences were removed to address suspected cross-contamination and a sequencing artifact. A later analysis calculated a clonal expansion index for each public chain from normalized within-repertoire ranks of inferred template counts. In a later analysis, generation probabilities were computed with a VDJ recombination model fitted to out-of-frame rearrangements, and the resulting probabilities were checked against IGoR. Hypergeometric tests were used in a later analysis to score TCR-TCR, TCR-HLA and TCR-CMV co-occurrence, with a repertoire-size bias correction applied to the TCR pairs. In a later analysis, false discovery rates were estimated by permuting HLA or CMV assignments 20 times. In a later analysis, co-occurring TCRs were grouped with DBSCAN, and TCRdist sequence similarity was added when clustering was performed within HLA-allele-positive subsets. For co-occurrence clustering, repertoires with fewer than 30,000 or more than 120,000 public chains were excluded, along with about five repertoires with anomalous nucleotide sharing. TCRdb limited this immuneACCESS table to in-frame rearrangements with V and J called. A share of clones is missing; checked studies link under half to unresolved V genes, and the rest is unexplained. Clone size and the V and J calls come from that table; the DNA yielded D and trimming. In all, the sample holds over 100,000 clones, and roughly 85% of those were seen once. The leading ten clones occupy less than 2% of the sample.

Comments on this clone: Its cognate antigen has yet to be identified. Base qualities are not provided; no much larger clone lies one nucleotide away.

Sequenced input: PBMCs. This receptor was obtained from a man aged 35 to 55 in good health and CMV-seronegative. This chain is built from TRBV5-4 and TRBJ1-1; a stretch of 9 junction bases matches TRBD1. The CDR3 sequence is CASSFRTGVNTEAFF. The DNA sequence is as follows: TGTGCCAGCAGCTTCCGGACAGGGGTGAACACTGAAGCTTTCTTT.